Presented here are 9 T cell receptor beta chains from one specimen sequenced in a study of post-analysis software for immune sequencing data. Broader study findings: Five or six TRBV segments, TRBV5-6, TRBV5-1 and TRBV20-1 among them, were found more frequent in patients than controls.

Built from TCR beta cDNA, the libraries had unique molecular identifiers in them. Using its own MiXCR run on the PCR reads, TCRdb lists one record per CDR3 protein. The data contain 600,000 to 700,000 distinct CDR3 sequences, 55% to 70% of them singletons. These receptors have no identified antigens. The specimen was blood. The receptors shown here come from a girl aged 2 to 9 with multiple sclerosis.

This clonotype has just a few counts. This chain uses TRBV10-2 with TRBJ2-4; D is ambiguous. With the DNA end fitting TRBJ2-7 better, the J assignment may be wrong. The CDR3 totals 12 residues. Germline V gene sequence: CDR1 WSHSY, CDR2 SAAADI. CDR3 in DNA: TGCGCCAGCAGTGTACCACAAGGCGAGCAGTACTTC. Its protein product is CASSVPQGEQYF.

V gene TRBV5-1 combines with J gene TRBJ2-3; 7 nucleotides match TRBD1. CDR3 length: 15 residues. The V gene's germline CDR1 is SGHRS and CDR2 YFSETQ. V shed 0 bases, J shed 6 bases, and the junction held 7 bases outside the gene matches. The CDR3 DNA reads TGCGCCAGCAGCTTGGATGGACAGGTAGACGATACGCAGTATTTT. It is translated as CASSLDGQVDDTQYF. The full variable domain, rest sourced from reference TRBV5-1 and TRBJ2-3, is KAGVTQTPRYLIKTRGQQVTLSCSPISGHRSVSWYQQTPGQGLQFLFEYFSETQRNKGNFPGRFSGRQFSNSRSEMNVSTLELGDSALYLCASSLDGQVDDTQYFGPGTRLTVL.

The J gene is TRBJ2-7, the V gene TRBV21-1; the DNA was not compared with TRBD1, the D call given in the table. TRBV21-1 is a pseudogene. The CDR3 is made up of 10 amino acids. The CDR3 coding sequence is TGTGCCAGGTTCAGGGACGAGCAGTACTTC. It specifies CARFRDEQYF.

This clonotype has a handful of counts. The gene calls are TRBV29-1 and TRBJ2-3; perhaps TRBD1 as D (5 bases). This CDR3 spans 14 amino acids. Trimming cost V 4 bases and J 2 bases, with 13 bases left between them. Germline CDR1 reads SQVTM; CDR2 reads ANQGSEA. The CDR3 nucleotides are TGCAGCGTTGGGCAGGGCGATTACACAGATACGCAGTATTTT. As protein: CSVGQGDYTDTQYF.

V and J are TRBV14 and TRBJ2-5, with a tentative D call TRBD1 (6 bases). V gave up 0 bases and J gave up 4 bases, with 15 bases separating them. CDR1 and CDR2 (germline): SGHDN, FVKESK. The CDR3 has 16 amino acids. The CDR3 sequence: CASSQETVRGRETQYF. The CDR3, as DNA: TGTGCCAGCAGCCAAGAGACGGTCAGGGGTCGAGAGACCCAGTACTTC. The full variable domain, with the rest looked up from reference TRBV14 and TRBJ2-5, is EAGVTQFPSHSVIEKGQTVTLRCDPISGHDNLYWYRRVMGKEIKFLLHFVKESKQDESGMPNNRFLAERTGGTYSTLKVQPAELEDSGVYFCASSQETVRGRETQYFGPGTRLLVL.

The CDR3 protein is CASSQTGPHQPQHF. The CDR3 DNA reads as TGTGCCAGCAGCCAGACAGGGCCCCATCAGCCCCAGCATTTT. This chain joins TRBV7-2 and TRBJ1-5, with 7 nucleotides matching TRBD1. With 5 bases clipped from V and 5 bases from J, the junction kept 6 bases outside the gene matches. Germline V gene lookup returns CDR1 SGHTA and CDR2 FQGNSA. CDR3 size: 14 residues. Using reference TRBV7-2 and TRBJ1-5 for the parts outside the CDR3, the full variable domain is GAGVSQSPSNKVTEKGKDVELRCDPISGHTALYWYRQSLGQGLEFLIYFQGNSAPDKSGLPSDRFSAERTGGSVSTLTIQRTQQEDSAVYLCASSQTGPHQPQHFGDGTRLSIL.

This clonotype was recorded a few times. The V gene is TRBV5-1, the J gene TRBJ1-6; 7 positions agree with TRBD1. CDR1 is SGHRS, CDR2 YFSETQ, per germline. The length of the CDR3 is 15 residues. V trimming: 7 bases; J trimming: 6 bases; junction bases outside the gene matches: 10. The CDR3 coding sequence is TGCGCCAGCCACAAGGGGGACAGTTCTAATTCACCCCTCCACTTT. The encoded protein is CASHKGDSSNSPLHF.

The genes are TRBV5-1 and TRBJ1-6; the match to TRBD1 covers 8 bases. The CDR3 consists of 15 residues. V trimming: 4 bases; J trimming: 3 bases; junction bases outside the gene matches: 3. Germline loops: CDR1 SGHRS, CDR2 YFSETQ. CDR3: CASSTGTGYNSPLHF. The DNA for the CDR3 is TGCGCCAGCAGCACGGGGACAGGCTATAATTCACCCCTCCACTTT.

The rearrangement joins TRBV5-1 to TRBJ2-4, with D uncertain. The CDR3 has 14 amino acids. V was clipped by 2 bases and J by 7 bases, with 13 bases between them. Germline V CDR1 and CDR2: SGHRS, YFSETQ. CDR3 amino acids: CASSFGRGGNIQYF. The DNA of the CDR3 is TGCGCCAGCAGCTTTGGCAGAGGTGGGAACATTCAGTACTTC.